This TCR beta chain was captured in a study of OX40 agonist ivuxolimab in advanced cancers. For the study at large: One hepatocellular carcinoma and two cutaneous melanoma patients partially responded.

The CDR3 is 17 residues long. The germline CDR1 and CDR2 sequences are WNHNN and SYGVQD (reference sequence). Points on this clone: Its antigen is currently unknown. The junction does not match germline at one end; this may be a read error. Other nucleotide sequences in the sample specify the same CDR3.

General study results and limits: At 0.1 to 3.0 mg/kg, clonal expansion of CD4+ and CD8+ blood T cells had occurred by week 6. Patients who responded partially at 0.1-3.0 mg/kg showed clonal expansion ranking among the lowest. Antigens targeted by the expanded peripheral T cells were not determined.

Produced via immunoSEQ multiplex PCR; TCRdb's table is partial and in-frame only. Of fewer than 80,000 clones in the sample, around 87% were seen once. The J gene is TRBJ2-3, the V gene TRBV10-1; 8 nucleotides agree with TRBD2. This specimen consisted of CD4+ or CD8+ T cells sorted from blood, obtained in a trial of the OX40 agonist ivuxolimab. The origin of this receptor is an adult with an advanced solid tumor such as melanoma, head and neck, liver or kidney cancer. As DNA, the CDR3 is TGCGCCAGCAGTGAGTCCGGGACTAGAGGGGCCACAGATACACAGTATTTT. Protein: CASSESGTRGATDTQYF.